The 10 T cell receptor beta chains in this list originate from one sample, sequenced in a study of blood T cell repertoires in COVID-19. Here immunoSEQ multiplex PCR was the method, and the copy in TCRdb shows in-frame clones only, minus some. The data show 200,000 to 250,000 clones, approximately 81% seen once. The sample taken for sequencing was peripheral blood. Receptors originate from a man aged 25 to 40 with active or convalescent COVID-19.

V is TRBV9 and J is TRBJ2-7; 9 bases agree with TRBD2. From germline, CDR1 is SGDLS and CDR2 YYNGEE. Unmatched junction bases numbered 0, after V lost 5 bases and J lost 3 bases. The CDR3 is 12 amino acids. CDR3 loop: CASRTSGYEQYF. CDR3 nucleotides: TGTGCCAGCAGGACTAGCGGCTACGAGCAGTACTTC.

This rearrangement joins TRBV24-1 to TRBJ2-1, with 7 bases fitting TRBD1. Germline CDR1 reads KGHDR; CDR2 reads SFDVKD. Unmatched junction bases numbered 8, after V lost 2 bases and J lost 8 bases. This CDR3 comprises 15 residues. The CDR3 reads CATSDSGQAPYEQFF. For the CDR3, the DNA is TGTGCCACCAGTGATTCCGGACAGGCTCCGTATGAGCAGTTCTTC.

A single count supports this clone. The V call is TRBV9, the J call TRBJ2-1; weak D call: TRBD2 (5 bases). This CDR3 has 16 amino acids. In germline, CDR1 is SGDLS, CDR2 YYNGEE. V lost 0 bases and J 6 bases, leaving 16 bases between the germline ends. The CDR3 DNA is TGTGCCAGCAGCGTAGCCGGAGGTACCCGGGCCAATGAGCAGTTCTTC. Translating it yields CASSVAGGTRANEQFF.

V gene TRBV7-2 combines with J gene TRBJ2-2; TRBD2 aligns across 9 bases. Trimming took 8 bases from V and 2 from J; bases not matched to a gene: 9. Germline V gene sequence: CDR1 SGHTA, CDR2 FQGNSA. The CDR3 loop spans 16 amino acids. The CDR3 is CASARGGRANTGELFF. In DNA form, the CDR3 reads TGTGCCAGCGCTAGGGGCGGGAGGGCCAACACCGGGGAGCTGTTTTTT.

V and J are TRBV7-8 and TRBJ2-5; TRBD2 matches 7 bases. The CDR3 is 15 residues long. From germline, CDR1 is SGHVS and CDR2 FQNEAQ. V gave up 1 base and J gave up 3 bases; unmatched junction bases: 5. CDR3 region: CASSLVGGREETQYF. The CDR3, as DNA: TGTGCCAGCAGCTTAGTGGGAGGGAGGGAAGAGACCCAGTACTTC.

The rearrangement uses TRBV18 and TRBJ1-4; 9 bases are shared with TRBD1. V shed 2 bases, J shed 8 bases, and the junction held 6 bases outside the gene matches. This CDR3 is 15 amino acids long. Germline assignment: CDR1 KGHSH and CDR2 LQKENI. Here the CDR3 reads CASSPMGTGNEKLFF. The CDR3 nucleotides are TGTGCCAGCTCACCAATGGGGACAGGGAACGAAAAACTGTTTTTT.

The rearrangement joins TRBV6-5 to TRBJ2-7, with 9 nucleotides matching TRBD1. The CDR3 is 14 residues long. Trimming removed 5 bases from V and 4 bases from J; junction bases left unmatched: 6. The germline CDR1 and CDR2 sequences are MNHEY and SVGAGI. DNA for the CDR3: TGTGCCAGCAGTACTGGGACAGGGACTTACGAGCAGTACTTC. Protein sequence: CASSTGTGTYEQYF.

The V and J genes are TRBV28 and TRBJ2-7; TRBD2 aligns across 7 bases. Trimming removed 4 bases from V and 7 bases from J; junction bases left unmatched: 13. Germline V CDR1 and CDR2: MDHEN, SYDVKM. CDR3 size: 15 residues. The CDR3 DNA sequence: TGTGCCAGCAGTTCCCTCGGCCGGGGGGTGGGGGAGCAGTACTTC. It codes for CASSSLGRGVGEQYF. Full variable domain (remainder filled in from reference TRBV28 and TRBJ2-7): DVKVTQSSRYLVKRTGEKVFLECVQDMDHENMFWYRQDPGLGLRLIYFSYDVKMKEKGDIPEGYSVSREKKERFSLILESASTNQTSMYLCASSSLGRGVGEQYFGPGTRLTVT.

The CDR3 spells CASSPIPGGYRANVLTF. The CDR3 nucleotides read TGTGCCAGCAGTCCCATACCCGGGGGGTACAGGGCCAACGTCCTGACTTTC. The rearrangement links TRBV6-6 to TRBJ2-6; TRBD2 aligns across 7 bases. The V segment lost 5 bases and the J segment 5 bases; nucleotides outside the gene matches: 12. CDR1 is MNHNY and CDR2 is SVGAGI in the germline V gene (reference sequence). The CDR3 length is 17 residues.

This chain joins TRBV15 and TRBJ2-1; the match to TRBD2 covers 11 bases. Per the germline V gene, CDR1 is LNHNV and CDR2 is YYDKDF (reference sequence). Trimming took 0 bases from V and 4 from J; bases not matched to a gene: 5. The CDR3 loop spans 17 amino acids. CDR3 amino acids: CATSRDRVAGGYNEQFF. As DNA, the CDR3 is TGTGCCACCAGCAGAGATAGGGTAGCGGGGGGGTACAATGAGCAGTTCTTC.